The text below deals with one T cell receptor beta chain. Antigen unknown. Via 5' RACE with UMI labels, TRB cDNA libraries were prepared. TCRdb re-called the 5' RACE reads and shows each CDR3 protein once, DNA omitted. Across 50,000 to 60,000 distinct CDR3 sequences, the top ten clones capture around 0.58% of the sample. This specimen belongs to a study of CXCR3-negative and CXCR3-positive naive CD8 T cells. Study outcomes and limitations: Hydrophobicity of TRB CDR3s was greater in CXCR3-positive naive cells than in CXCR3-negative naive cells.

Germline CDR1 and CDR2: SQVTM and ANQGSEA. This CDR3 has 14 residues. This clonotype originated in a human donor in good health. Some clones in this sample may be carry-over from other donors' samples. This chain joins TRBV29-1 and TRBJ2-1. Sample: naive CXCR3+ CD8+ T cells from blood. Subset specified: CD45RO-CCR7+CD27+CD95- naive CD8+ T cells expressing CXCR3 (TNR3+). This chain's CDR3 is CSVEVLGSYNEQFF.